This T cell receptor beta chain was recorded in a study of blood T cell repertoires in COVID-19. About the study: The samples span acute and convalescent COVID-19 from the United States, Italy and Spain.

TCRdb keeps only in-frame clones here, not all; method: immunoSEQ multiplex PCR. The sample includes about 59,000 clones, around 80% seen only once; the top ten take roughly 12%. V was shortened by 6 bases and J by 11 bases, with 13 bases between the two germline ends. Per the germline V gene, CDR1 is MNHEY and CDR2 is SVGAGI. This CDR3 contains 11 residues. The TCR originated in a man aged 80 or over with acute or convalescent COVID-19. The specimen sequenced was peripheral blood. The chain uses TRBV6-5 and TRBJ1-1; D gene unclear. The CDR3 protein is CASSDNIRAFF. CDR3 nucleotides: TGTGCCAGCAGCGACAACATACGGGCTTTCTTT.